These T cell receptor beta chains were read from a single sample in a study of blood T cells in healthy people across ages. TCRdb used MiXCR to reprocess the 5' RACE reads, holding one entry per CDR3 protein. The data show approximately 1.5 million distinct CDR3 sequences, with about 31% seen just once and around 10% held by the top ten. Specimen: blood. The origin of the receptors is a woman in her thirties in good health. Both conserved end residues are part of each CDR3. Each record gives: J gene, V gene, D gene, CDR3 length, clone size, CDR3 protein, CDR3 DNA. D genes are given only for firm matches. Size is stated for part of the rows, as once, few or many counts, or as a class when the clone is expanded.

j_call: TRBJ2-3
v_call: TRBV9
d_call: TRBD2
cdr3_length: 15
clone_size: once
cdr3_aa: CASSVAPGGPDTQYF
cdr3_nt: TGTGCCAGCAGCGTAGCACCGGGAGGGCCAGATACGCAGTATTTT

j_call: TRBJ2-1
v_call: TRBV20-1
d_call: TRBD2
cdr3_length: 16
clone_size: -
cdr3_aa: CSARDWATAGGNEQFF
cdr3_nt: TGCAGTGCTAGAGATTGGGCAACGGCGGGAGGCAATGAGCAGTTCTTC

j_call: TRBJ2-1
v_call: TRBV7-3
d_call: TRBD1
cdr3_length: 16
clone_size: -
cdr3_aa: CASSPTPGTGHNEQFF
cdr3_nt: TGTGCCAGCAGCCCTACGCCCGGGACAGGGCACAATGAGCAGTTCTTC

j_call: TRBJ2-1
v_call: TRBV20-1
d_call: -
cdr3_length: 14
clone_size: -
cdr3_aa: CSARAGTVTNEQFF
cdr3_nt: TGCAGTGCTAGAGCTGGGACGGTGACCAATGAGCAGTTCTTC

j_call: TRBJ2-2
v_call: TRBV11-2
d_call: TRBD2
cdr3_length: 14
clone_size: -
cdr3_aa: CASSFGGAFGELFF
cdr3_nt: TGTGCCAGCAGCTTCGGGGGGGCGTTCGGGGAGCTGTTTTTT

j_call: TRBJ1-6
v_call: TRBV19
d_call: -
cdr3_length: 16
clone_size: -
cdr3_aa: CASSLDSLTYNSPLHF
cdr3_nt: TGTGCCAGTAGCCTGGACAGCCTAACTTATAATTCACCCCTCCACTTT

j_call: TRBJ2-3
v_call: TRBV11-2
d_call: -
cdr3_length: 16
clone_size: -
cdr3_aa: CASSFDWAGNTDTQYF
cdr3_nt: TGTGCCAGCAGCTTCGACTGGGCCGGGAACACAGATACGCAGTATTTT

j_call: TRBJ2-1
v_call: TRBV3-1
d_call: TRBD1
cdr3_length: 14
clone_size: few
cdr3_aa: CASSQDNRGPEQFF
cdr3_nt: TGTGCCAGCAGCCAAGATAACAGGGGCCCTGAGCAGTTCTTC

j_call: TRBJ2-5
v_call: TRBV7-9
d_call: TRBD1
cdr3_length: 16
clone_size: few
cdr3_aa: CASSIGTGRSQETQYF
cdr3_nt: TGTGCCAGCAGCATTGGGACAGGCCGATCGCAAGAGACCCAGTACTTC

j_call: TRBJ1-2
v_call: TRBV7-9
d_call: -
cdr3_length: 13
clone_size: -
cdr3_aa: CASTLPVDYGYTF
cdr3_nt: TGTGCCAGCACACTCCCGGTCGACTATGGCTACACCTTC

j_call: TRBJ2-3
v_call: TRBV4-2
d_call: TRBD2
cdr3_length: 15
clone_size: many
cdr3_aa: CASSRGSGDTDTQYF
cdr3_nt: TGTGCCAGCAGCCGTGGGAGCGGGGACACAGATACGCAGTATTTT

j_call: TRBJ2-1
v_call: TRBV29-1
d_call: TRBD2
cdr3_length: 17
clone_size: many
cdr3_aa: CSVGLAGGPVRNNEQFF
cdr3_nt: TGCAGCGTTGGACTAGCGGGAGGGCCAGTGAGGAACAATGAGCAGTTCTTC

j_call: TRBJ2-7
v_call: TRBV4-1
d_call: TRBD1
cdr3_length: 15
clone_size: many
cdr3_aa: CASSLTGGRGDEQYF
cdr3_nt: TGCGCCAGCAGCCTAACAGGGGGCCGAGGGGACGAGCAGTACTTC

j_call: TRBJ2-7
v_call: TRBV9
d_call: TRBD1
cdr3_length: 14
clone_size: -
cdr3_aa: CASSARTGVYEQYF
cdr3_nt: TGTGCCAGCAGCGCCCGGACAGGGGTCTACGAGCAGTACTTC

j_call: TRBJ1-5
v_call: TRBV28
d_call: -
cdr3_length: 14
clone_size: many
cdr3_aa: CASSPTGFNQPQHF
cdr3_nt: TGTGCCAGCAGTCCCACAGGATTCAATCAGCCCCAGCATTTT

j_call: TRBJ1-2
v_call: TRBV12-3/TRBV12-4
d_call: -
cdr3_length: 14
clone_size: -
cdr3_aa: CARSLSMVNYGYTF
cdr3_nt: TGTGCCAGAAGTTTAAGTATGGTTAACTATGGCTACACCTTC

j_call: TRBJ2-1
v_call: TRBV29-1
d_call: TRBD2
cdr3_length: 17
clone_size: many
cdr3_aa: CSVEDGYLRGGRNEQFF
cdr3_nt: TGCAGCGTTGAAGATGGATACCTTCGGGGGGGCAGGAATGAGCAGTTCTTC

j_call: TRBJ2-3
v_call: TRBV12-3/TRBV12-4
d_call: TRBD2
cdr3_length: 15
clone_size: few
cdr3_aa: CASSLVGGVTDTQYF
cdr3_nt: TGTGCCAGCAGTTTGGTGGGGGGGGTAACAGATACGCAGTATTTT

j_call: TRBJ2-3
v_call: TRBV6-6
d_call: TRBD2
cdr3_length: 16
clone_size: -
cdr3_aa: CASSLAGGRTTDTQYF
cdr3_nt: TGTGCCAGCAGCTTAGCGGGGGGGCGGACGACAGATACGCAGTATTTT

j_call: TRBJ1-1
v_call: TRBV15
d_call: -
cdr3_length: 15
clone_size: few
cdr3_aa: CATSGKWTAAPEAFF
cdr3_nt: TGTGCCACCAGCGGGAAATGGACAGCGGCCCCTGAAGCTTTCTTT

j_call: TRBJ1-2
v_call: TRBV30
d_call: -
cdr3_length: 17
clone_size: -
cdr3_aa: CAWSVEGFYGINYGYTF
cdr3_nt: TGTGCCTGGAGTGTGGAGGGTTTTTATGGTATCAACTATGGCTACACCTTC

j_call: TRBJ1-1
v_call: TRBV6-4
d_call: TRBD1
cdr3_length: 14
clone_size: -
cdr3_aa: CASSEDRFGSEAFF
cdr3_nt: TGTGCCAGCAGTGAGGACAGGTTTGGATCTGAAGCTTTCTTT

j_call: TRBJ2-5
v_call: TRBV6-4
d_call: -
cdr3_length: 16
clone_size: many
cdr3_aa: CASSLGLPPCQETQYF
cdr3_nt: TGTGCCAGCAGTCTGGGACTTCCCCCCTGCCAAGAGACCCAGTACTTC

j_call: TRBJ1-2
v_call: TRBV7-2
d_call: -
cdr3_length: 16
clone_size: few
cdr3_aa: CASSLPFDSSYYGYTF
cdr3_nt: TGTGCCAGCAGCTTACCCTTCGACAGCTCATACTATGGCTACACCTTC

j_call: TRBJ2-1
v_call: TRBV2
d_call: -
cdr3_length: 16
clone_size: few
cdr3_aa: CASSETGTEVYNEQFF
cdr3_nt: TGTGCCAGCAGTGAAACCGGGACTGAAGTATACAATGAGCAGTTCTTC

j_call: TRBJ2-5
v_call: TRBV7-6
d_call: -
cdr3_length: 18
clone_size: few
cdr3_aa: CASSPFLGFLPYVETQYF
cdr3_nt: TGTGCCAGCAGCCCATTCCTCGGTTTCTTACCCTATGTGGAGACCCAGTACTTC

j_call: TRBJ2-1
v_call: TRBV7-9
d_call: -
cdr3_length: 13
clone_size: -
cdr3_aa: CASAESSYIEQFF
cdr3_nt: TGTGCCTCAGCGGAGAGCTCCTACATTGAGCAGTTCTTC

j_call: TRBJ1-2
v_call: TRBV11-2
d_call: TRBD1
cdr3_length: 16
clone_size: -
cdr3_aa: CASSPKPLTGIGGYTF
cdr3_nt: TGTGCCAGCAGCCCGAAACCTCTGACAGGGATCGGTGGCTACACCTTC

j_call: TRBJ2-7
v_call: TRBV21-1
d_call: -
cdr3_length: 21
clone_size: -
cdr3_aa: CASSKVLGGRIVSMDFYEQYF
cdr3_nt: TGTGCCAGCAGCAAAGTATTGGGGGGTCGAATAGTCAGCATGGACTTCTACGAGCAGTACTTC

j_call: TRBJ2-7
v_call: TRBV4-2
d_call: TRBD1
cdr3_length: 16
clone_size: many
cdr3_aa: CASSQLPGQGDYEQYF
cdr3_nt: TGTGCCAGCAGCCAACTCCCCGGACAGGGGGACTACGAGCAGTACTTC

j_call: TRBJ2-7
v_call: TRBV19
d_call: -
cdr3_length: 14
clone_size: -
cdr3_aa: CASSGAGIFYEQYF
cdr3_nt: TGTGCCAGTAGTGGAGCAGGGATATTTTACGAGCAGTACTTC

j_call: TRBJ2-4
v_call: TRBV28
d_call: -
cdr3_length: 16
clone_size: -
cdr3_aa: CASSSTGRGARNIQYF
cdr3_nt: TGTGCCAGCAGTTCTACAGGGAGGGGTGCCAGAAACATTCAGTACTTC

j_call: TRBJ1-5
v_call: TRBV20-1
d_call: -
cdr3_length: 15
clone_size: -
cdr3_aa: CSARDGQYSNQPQHF
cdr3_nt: TGCAGTGCTAGAGACGGACAGTATAGCAATCAGCCCCAGCATTTT

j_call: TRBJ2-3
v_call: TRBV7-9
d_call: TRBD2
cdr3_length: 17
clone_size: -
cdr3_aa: CASSKTSGGTSTDTQYF
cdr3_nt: TGTGCCAGCAGCAAAACTAGCGGGGGGACTAGCACAGATACGCAGTATTTT

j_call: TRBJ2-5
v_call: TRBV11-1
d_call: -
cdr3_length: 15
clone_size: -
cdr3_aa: CASSPDLRSRETQYF
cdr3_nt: TGTGCCAGCAGCCCAGATTTGAGGTCCCGGGAGACCCAGTACTTC

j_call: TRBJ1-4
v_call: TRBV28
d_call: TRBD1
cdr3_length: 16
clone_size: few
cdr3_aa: CASSLRNRGRSEKLFF
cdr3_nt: TGTGCCAGCAGTTTACGAAACAGGGGGCGAAGTGAAAAACTGTTTTTT

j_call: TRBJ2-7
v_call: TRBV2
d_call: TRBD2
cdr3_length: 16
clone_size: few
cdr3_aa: CASRIGTSRSGDEQYF
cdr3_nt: TGTGCCAGCAGAATAGGGACTAGCCGATCCGGTGACGAGCAGTACTTC

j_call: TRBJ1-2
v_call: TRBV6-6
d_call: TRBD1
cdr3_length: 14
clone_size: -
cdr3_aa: CASSPGTGYFGYTF
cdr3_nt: TGTGCCAGCAGCCCCGGGACAGGGTATTTCGGCTACACCTTC

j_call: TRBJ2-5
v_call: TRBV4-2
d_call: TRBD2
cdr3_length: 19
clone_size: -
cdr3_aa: CASSQSGTSGGARWETQYF
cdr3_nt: TGTGCCAGCAGCCAATCGGGGACTAGCGGGGGGGCTCGGTGGGAGACCCAGTACTTC

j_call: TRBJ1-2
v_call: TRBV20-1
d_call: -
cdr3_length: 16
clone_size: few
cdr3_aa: CSASHDSQGEGYGYTF
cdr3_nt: TGCAGTGCTAGTCACGACTCACAGGGAGAGGGCTATGGCTACACCTTC

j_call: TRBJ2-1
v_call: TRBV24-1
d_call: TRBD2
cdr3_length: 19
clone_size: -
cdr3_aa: CATSDFRARGREGYNEQFF
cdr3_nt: TGTGCCACCAGTGATTTCAGGGCCCGGGGACGGGAGGGCTACAATGAGCAGTTCTTC

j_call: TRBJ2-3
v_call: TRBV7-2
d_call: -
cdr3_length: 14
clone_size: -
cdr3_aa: CASSLIVSTDTQYF
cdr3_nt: TGTGCCAGCAGCTTAATTGTCTCTACAGATACGCAGTATTTT

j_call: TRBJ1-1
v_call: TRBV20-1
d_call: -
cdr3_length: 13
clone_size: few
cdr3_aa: CSASYTANTEAFF
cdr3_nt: TGCAGTGCTAGCTATACAGCGAACACTGAAGCTTTCTTT

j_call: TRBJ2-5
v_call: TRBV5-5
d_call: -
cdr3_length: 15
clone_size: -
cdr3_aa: CASSLETGKGETQYF
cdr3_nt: TGTGCCAGCAGCTTGGAAACAGGGAAGGGAGAGACCCAGTACTTC

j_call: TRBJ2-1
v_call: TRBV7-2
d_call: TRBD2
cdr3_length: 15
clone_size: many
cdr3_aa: CASSLLAGPGNEQFF
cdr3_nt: TGTGCCAGCAGCCTACTAGCGGGCCCTGGTAATGAGCAGTTCTTC

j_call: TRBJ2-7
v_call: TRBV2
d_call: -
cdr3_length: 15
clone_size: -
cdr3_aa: CASSQLEGGSYEQYF
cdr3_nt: TGTGCCAGCAGCCAACTAGAGGGGGGGAGCTACGAGCAGTACTTC

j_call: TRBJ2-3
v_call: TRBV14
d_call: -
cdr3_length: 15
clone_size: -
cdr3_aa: CASSQPASGTDTQYF
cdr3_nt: TGTGCCAGCAGCCAACCCGCTAGCGGCACAGATACGCAGTATTTT

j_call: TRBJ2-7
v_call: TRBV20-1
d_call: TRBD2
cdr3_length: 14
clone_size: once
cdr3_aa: CSASLAEGPYEQYF
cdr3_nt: TGCAGTGCCTCACTAGCGGAAGGTCCCTACGAGCAGTACTTC

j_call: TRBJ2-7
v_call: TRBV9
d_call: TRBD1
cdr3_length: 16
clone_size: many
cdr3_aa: CASSSGGDRGHHEQYF
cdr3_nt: TGTGCCAGCAGCTCTGGGGGGGACAGGGGGCACCACGAGCAGTACTTC

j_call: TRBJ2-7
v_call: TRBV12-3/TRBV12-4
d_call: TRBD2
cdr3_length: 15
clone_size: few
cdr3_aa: CASSLKRPAGYEQYF
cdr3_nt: TGTGCCAGCAGTTTAAAACGGCCAGCGGGATACGAGCAGTACTTC

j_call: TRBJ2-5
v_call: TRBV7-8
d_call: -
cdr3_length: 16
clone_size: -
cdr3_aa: CASSLARDYREKTQYF
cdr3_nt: TGTGCCAGCAGCTTAGCGCGGGATTACAGGGAGAAGACCCAGTACTTC

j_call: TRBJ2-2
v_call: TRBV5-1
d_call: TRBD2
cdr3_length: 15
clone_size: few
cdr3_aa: CASSFSGRETGELFF
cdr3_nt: TGCGCCAGCAGCTTCAGCGGGAGGGAGACCGGGGAGCTGTTTTTT

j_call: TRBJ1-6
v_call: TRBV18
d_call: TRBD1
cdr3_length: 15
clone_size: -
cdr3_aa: CASSQGTVDYSPLHF
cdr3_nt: TGTGCCAGCTCGCAAGGGACAGTCGACTATTCACCCCTCCACTTT

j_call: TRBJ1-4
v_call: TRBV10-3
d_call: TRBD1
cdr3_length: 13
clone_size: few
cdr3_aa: CATTDRGNEKLFF
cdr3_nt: TGTGCCACCACGGACAGGGGTAACGAAAAACTGTTTTTT

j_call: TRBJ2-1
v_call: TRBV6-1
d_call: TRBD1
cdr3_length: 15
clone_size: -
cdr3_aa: CASSPSGTGMREQFF
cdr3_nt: TGTGCCAGCAGTCCCTCCGGGACAGGGATGCGTGAGCAGTTCTTC

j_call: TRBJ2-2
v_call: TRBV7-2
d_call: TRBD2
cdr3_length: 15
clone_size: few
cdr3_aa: CASSAGGAYTGELFF
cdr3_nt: TGTGCCAGCAGCGCCGGGGGGGCTTACACCGGGGAGCTGTTTTTT

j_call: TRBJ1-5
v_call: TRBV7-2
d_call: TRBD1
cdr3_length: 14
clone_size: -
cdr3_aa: CASSHSQGDQPQHF
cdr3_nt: TGTGCCAGCAGCCATAGTCAGGGGGATCAGCCCCAGCATTTT

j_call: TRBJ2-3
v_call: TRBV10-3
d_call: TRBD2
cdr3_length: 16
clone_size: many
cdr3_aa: CAISDSIAGPTDTQYF
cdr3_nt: TGTGCCATCAGTGACTCTATAGCGGGGCCGACAGATACGCAGTATTTT

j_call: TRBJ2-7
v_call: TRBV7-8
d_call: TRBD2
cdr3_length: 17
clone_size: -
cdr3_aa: CASSLEAGGPYSYEQYF
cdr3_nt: TGTGCCAGCAGCTTAGAAGCGGGGGGGCCTTATTCCTACGAGCAGTACTTC

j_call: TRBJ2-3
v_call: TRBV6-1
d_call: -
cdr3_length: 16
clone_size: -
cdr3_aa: CASSKAVAGLTDTQYF
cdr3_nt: TGTGCCAGCAGTAAAGCAGTGGCAGGACTGACAGATACGCAGTATTTT